This T cell receptor beta chain appears in the sequencing data of a study of blood T cell repertoires in COVID-19. Background on the study: Some COVID-19 samples were acute and others convalescent; all came from the United States, Italy and Spain. PBMCs, B-cell-depleted T cells, or T cells were the source of the cDNA or gDNA that made up the material.

Sequencing used immunoSEQ multiplex PCR; TCRdb keeps in-frame clones, though not all of them. This sample carries approximately 170,000 clones, around 90% of them seen once, and the ten largest clones take about 2.1%. The CDR3 has 14 amino acids. With 5 bases clipped from V and 4 bases from J, the junction kept 6 bases outside the gene matches. This chain joins TRBV5-3 and TRBJ2-7; 10 bases are a match to TRBD1. TRBV5-3 is identified as an open reading frame with a role that is uncertain. This receptor was obtained from a man aged 45-65 years who had recovered from COVID-19. The sample comprised peripheral blood. The CDR3 loop reads CARSMGQGHYEQYF. In DNA, the CDR3 is TGTGCCAGAAGTATGGGACAGGGGCATTACGAGCAGTACTTC.